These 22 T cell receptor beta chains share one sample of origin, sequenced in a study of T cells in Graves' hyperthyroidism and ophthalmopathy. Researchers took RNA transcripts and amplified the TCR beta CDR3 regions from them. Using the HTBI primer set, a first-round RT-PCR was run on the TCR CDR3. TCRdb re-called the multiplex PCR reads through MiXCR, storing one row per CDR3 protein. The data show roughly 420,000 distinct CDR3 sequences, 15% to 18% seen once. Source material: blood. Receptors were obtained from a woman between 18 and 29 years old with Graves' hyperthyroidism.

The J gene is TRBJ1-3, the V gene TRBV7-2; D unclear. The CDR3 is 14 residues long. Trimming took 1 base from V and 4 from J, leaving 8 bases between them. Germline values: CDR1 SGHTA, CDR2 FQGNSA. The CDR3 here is CASSLVTGGNTIYF. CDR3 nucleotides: TGTGCCAGCAGCTTAGTTACTGGCGGAAACACCATATATTTT.

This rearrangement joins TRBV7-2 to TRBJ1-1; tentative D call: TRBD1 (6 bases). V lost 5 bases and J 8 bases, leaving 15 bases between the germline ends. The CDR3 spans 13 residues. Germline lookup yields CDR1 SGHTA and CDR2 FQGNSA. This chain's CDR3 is CASSPLGGAEAFF. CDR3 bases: TGTGCCAGCAGCCCCCTAGGGGGAGCGGAAGCTTTCTTT.

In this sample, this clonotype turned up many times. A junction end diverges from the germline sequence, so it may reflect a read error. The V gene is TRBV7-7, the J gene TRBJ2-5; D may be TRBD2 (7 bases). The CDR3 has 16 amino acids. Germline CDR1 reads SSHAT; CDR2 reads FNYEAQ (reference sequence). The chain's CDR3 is CASSVLGGGLEETQYF. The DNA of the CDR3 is TGTGCTAGCAGCGTCCTAGGCGGGGGCCTGGAAGAGACCCAGTACTTC.

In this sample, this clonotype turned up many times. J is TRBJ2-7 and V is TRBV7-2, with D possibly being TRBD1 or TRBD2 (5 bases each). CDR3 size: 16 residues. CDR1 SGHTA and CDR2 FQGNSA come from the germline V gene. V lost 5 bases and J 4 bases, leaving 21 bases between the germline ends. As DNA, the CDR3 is TGTGCCAGCAGCCTCCGGGACGAGTGGCGGGTTTACGAGCAGTACTTC. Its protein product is CASSLRDEWRVYEQYF. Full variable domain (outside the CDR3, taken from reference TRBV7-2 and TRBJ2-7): GAGVSQSPSNKVTEKGKDVELRCDPISGHTALYWYRQSLGQGLEFLIYFQGNSAPDKSGLPSDRFSAERTGGSVSTLTIQRTQQEDSAVYLCASSLRDEWRVYEQYFGPGTRLTVT.

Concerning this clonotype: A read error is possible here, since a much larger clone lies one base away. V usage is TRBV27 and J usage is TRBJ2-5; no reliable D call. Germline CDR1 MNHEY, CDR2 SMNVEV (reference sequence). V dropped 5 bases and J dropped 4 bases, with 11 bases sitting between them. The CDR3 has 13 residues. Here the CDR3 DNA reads TGTGCCAGCAGTAGGGTGACGGGAGAGACCCAGTACTTC. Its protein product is CASSRVTGETQYF.

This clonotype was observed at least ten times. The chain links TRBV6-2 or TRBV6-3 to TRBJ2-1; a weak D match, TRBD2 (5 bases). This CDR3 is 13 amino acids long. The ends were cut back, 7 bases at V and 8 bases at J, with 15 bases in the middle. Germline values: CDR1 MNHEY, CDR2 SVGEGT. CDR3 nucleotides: TGTGCCAGCACCCTACAAGGAGGTTATGAGCAGTTCTTC. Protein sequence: CASTLQGGYEQFF.

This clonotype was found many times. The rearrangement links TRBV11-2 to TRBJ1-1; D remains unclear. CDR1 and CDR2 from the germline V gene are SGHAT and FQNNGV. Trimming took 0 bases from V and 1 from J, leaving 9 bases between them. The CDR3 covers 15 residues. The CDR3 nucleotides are TGTGCCAGCAGCTTAGACCGGGTGGGGAACACTGAAGCTTTCTTT. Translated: CASSLDRVGNTEAFF.

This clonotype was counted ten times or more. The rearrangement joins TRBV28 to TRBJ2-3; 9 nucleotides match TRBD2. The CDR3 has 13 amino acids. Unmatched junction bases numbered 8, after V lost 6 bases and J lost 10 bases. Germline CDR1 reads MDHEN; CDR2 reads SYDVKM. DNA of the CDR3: TGTGCCAGCAGACCTATAGCGGGAGTCGCGCAGTATTTT. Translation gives CASRPIAGVAQYF.

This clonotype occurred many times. The CDR3 region has the DNA TGTGCCAGCAGCTTAGGGCCGGCTAGCGGGTCGAATGAGCAGTTCTTC. It codes for CASSLGPASGSNEQFF. The rearrangement joins TRBV7-2 to TRBJ2-1; 8 positions agree with TRBD2. The CDR3 is made up of 16 amino acids. After removal of 1 base from V and 7 bases from J, the junction contained 9 bases not matched to a gene. Germline-derived CDR1 and CDR2 are SGHTA and FQGNSA. The full variable domain, completed using reference TRBV7-2 and TRBJ2-1, is GAGVSQSPSNKVTEKGKDVELRCDPISGHTALYWYRQSLGQGLEFLIYFQGNSAPDKSGLPSDRFSAERTGGSVSTLTIQRTQQEDSAVYLCASSLGPASGSNEQFFGPGTRLTVL.

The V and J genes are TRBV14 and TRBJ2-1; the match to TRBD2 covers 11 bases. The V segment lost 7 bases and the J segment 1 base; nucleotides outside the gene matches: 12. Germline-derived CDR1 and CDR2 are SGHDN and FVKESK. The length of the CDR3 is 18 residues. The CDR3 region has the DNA TGTGCCAGCAATCACCCTCCGCTAGCGGGGGGATCCTACAATGAGCAGTTCTTC. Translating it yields CASNHPPLAGGSYNEQFF.

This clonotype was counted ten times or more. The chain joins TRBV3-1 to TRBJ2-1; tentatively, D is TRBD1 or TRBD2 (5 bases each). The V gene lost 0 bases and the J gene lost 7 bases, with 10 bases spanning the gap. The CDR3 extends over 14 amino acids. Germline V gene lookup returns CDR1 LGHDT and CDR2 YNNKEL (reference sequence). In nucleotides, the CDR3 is TGTGCCAGCAGCCAAGATCCGGGACCTAATGAGCAGTTCTTC. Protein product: CASSQDPGPNEQFF.

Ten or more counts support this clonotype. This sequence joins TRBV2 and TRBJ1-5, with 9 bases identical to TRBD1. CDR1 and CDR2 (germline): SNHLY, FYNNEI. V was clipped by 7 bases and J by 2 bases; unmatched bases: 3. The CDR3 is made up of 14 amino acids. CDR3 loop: CASTRDRGNQPQHF. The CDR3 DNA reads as TGTGCCAGCACCAGGGACAGGGGCAATCAGCCCCAGCATTTT.

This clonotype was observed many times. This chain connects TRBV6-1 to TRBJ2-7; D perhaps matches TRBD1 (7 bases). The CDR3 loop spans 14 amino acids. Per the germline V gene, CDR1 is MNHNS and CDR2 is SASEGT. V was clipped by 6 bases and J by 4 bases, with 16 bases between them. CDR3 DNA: TGTGCCAGCAGCGGGGGACAGTTCGGGTACGAGCAGTACTTC. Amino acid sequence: CASSGGQFGYEQYF.

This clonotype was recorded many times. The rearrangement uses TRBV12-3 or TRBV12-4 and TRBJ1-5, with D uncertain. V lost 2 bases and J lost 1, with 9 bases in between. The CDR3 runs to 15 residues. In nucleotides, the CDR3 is TGTGCCAGCAGTTTAAGGAGAGGGAGCAATCAGCCCCAGCATTTT. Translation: CASSLRRGSNQPQHF.

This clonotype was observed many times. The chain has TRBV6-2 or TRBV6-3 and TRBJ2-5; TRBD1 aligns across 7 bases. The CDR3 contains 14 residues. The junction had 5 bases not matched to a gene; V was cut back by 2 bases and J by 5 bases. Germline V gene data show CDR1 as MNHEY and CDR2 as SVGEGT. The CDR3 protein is CASSYRGPPETQYF. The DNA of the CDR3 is TGTGCCAGCAGTTACAGGGGGCCTCCTGAGACCCAGTACTTC.

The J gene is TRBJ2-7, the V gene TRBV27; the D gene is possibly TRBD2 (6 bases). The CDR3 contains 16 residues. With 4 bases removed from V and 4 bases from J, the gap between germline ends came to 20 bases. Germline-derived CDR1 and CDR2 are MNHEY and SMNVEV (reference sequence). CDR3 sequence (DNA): TGTGCCAGCAGTTCCCTGTGGGGAGGCGGTTTTTACGAGCAGTACTTC. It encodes CASSSLWGGGFYEQYF.

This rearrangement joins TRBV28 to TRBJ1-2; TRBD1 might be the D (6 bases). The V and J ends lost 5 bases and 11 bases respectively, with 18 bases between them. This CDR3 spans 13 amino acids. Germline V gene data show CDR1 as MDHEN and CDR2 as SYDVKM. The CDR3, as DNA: TGTGCCAGCAGTCCAGGAAGGAGGCAGGGGTACACCTTC. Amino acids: CASSPGRRQGYTF.

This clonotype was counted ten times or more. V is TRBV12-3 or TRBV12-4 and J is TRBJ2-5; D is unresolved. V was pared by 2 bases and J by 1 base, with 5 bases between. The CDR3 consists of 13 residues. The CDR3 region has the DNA TGTGCCAGCAGTTTACACCCCCAAGAGACCCAGTACTTC. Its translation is CASSLHPQETQYF.

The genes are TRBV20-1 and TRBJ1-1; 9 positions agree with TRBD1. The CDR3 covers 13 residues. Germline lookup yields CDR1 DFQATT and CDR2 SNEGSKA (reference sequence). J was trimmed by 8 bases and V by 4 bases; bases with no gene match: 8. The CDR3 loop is CSAMNRGRYEAFF. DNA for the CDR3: TGCAGTGCTATGAACAGGGGGCGTTACGAAGCTTTCTTT.

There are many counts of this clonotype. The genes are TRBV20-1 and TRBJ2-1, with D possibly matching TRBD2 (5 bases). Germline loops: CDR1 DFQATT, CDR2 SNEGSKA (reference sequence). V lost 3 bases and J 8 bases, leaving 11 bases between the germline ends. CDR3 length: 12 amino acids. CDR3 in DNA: TGCAGTGCTAGTTACCGGGAATATGAGCAGTTCTTC. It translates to CSASYREYEQFF.

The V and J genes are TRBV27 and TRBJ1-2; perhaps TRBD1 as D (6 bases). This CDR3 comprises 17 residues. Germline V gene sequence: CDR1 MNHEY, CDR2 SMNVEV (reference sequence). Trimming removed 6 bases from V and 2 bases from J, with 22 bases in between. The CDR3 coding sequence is TGTGCCAGCAGCCATGGGGGGCGCGGGGAGGGGAACTATGGCTACACCTTC. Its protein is CASSHGGRGEGNYGYTF.

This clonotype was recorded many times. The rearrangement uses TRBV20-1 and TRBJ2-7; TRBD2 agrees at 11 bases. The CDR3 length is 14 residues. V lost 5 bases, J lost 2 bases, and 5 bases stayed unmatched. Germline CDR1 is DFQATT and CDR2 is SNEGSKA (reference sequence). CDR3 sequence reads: CSASNSGGAYEQYF. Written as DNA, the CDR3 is TGCAGTGCTTCTAATAGCGGGGGGGCCTACGAGCAGTACTTC.